These 8 T cell receptor beta chains originate from one sample sequenced in a study of response to subunit inactivated influenza vaccine. TCRdb processed the RT-PCR reads anew with MiXCR; each CDR3 protein has one entry. The sample consists of about 520,000 distinct CDR3 sequences, 7.2% of them appearing once. The material sequenced was PBMCs from blood, taken around 25 months after vaccination. All receptors come from a man aged 45-69 years who received an inactivated influenza vaccine.

This clonotype appeared many times. CDR3 in DNA: TGTGCCAGCAGTTTAGCGGGACAGGGAAACTACGAGCAGTACTTC. This sequence encodes CASSLAGQGNYEQYF. The genes are TRBV12-3 or TRBV12-4 and TRBJ2-7; 9 bases agree with TRBD1. The CDR3 runs to 15 residues. Trimming took 0 bases from V and 3 from J; bases not matched to a gene: 3.

The genes are TRBV6-2 or TRBV6-3 and TRBJ2-5; D may be TRBD2 (6 bases). Trimming took 4 bases from V and 7 from J, leaving 13 bases between them. There are 13 residues in the CDR3. Germline V gives CDR1 MNHEY, CDR2 SVGEGT. The CDR3, as DNA: TGTGCCAGCAGTTTGAGCGGAGCGGGGACCCAGTACTTC. Protein sequence: CASSLSGAGTQYF.

The table lists this clonotype with a few counts. The genes are TRBV23-1 and TRBJ2-7; D remains ambiguous. TRBV23-1 is placed among ORFs of uncertain function. V lost 4 bases and J lost 2, with 12 bases in between. The CDR3 totals 14 residues. The chain's CDR3 is CASSPMKDPYEQYF. The DNA for the CDR3 is TGCGCCAGCAGTCCGATGAAGGACCCCTACGAGCAGTACTTC.

This rearrangement joins TRBV5-5 to TRBJ2-2, with TRBD1 matching 9 bases. V lost 3 bases and J lost 8; bases outside the gene matches: 14. CDR3 size: 17 residues. Germline lookup yields CDR1 SGHKS and CDR2 YYEKEE (reference sequence). The CDR3 is CASSSILGQGVSGELFF. CDR3 nucleotide sequence: TGTGCCAGCAGCTCTATTTTGGGACAGGGTGTTTCGGGGGAGCTGTTTTTT.

This clonotype was observed a handful of times. The chain combines TRBV6-1 with TRBJ2-1; TRBD1 agrees at 9 bases. This CDR3 contains 14 residues. From germline, CDR1 is MNHNS and CDR2 SASEGT. With V trimmed by 7 bases and J by 7 bases, 8 bases remained unmatched. The CDR3 reads CASTPDRGWNEQFF. The CDR3 DNA follows: TGTGCCAGCACTCCAGACAGGGGGTGGAATGAGCAGTTCTTC.

This clonotype was recorded at least ten times. The chain carries TRBV19 and TRBJ2-7; unclear D gene. CDR3 length equals 13 residues. Trimming pared 2 bases from V and 2 bases from J, leaving 7 bases between. Germline V gene sequence: CDR1 LNHDA, CDR2 SQIVND (reference sequence). Here the CDR3 DNA reads TGTGCCAGTAGTATAAGGACCCCCTACGAGCAGTACTTC. This sequence encodes CASSIRTPYEQYF.

The rearrangement uses TRBV25-1 and TRBJ2-2; no firm D call. V dropped 1 base and J dropped 1 base, with 10 bases sitting between them. CDR1 and CDR2 from the germline V gene are MGHDK and SYGVNS. CDR3 length: 16 amino acids. CDR3 in DNA: TGTGCCAGCAGTGAATCTTTAGGGAAGAACACCGGGGAGCTGTTTTTT. Encoded protein: CASSESLGKNTGELFF.

This clonotype was seen a few times. V gene TRBV11-1 combines with J gene TRBJ2-5; no reliable D call. V was shortened by 0 bases and J by 4 bases, with 24 bases between the two germline ends. The CDR3 contains 19 residues. CDR1 SGHAT and CDR2 FQDESV come from the germline V gene (reference sequence). This CDR3 reads CASSLARLTSLNFGETQYF. The CDR3 DNA reads TGTGCCAGCAGCTTAGCTAGGCTAACCTCCCTCAACTTCGGAGAGACCCAGTACTTC.